The source of this T cell receptor beta chain is a study of CXCR3-negative and CXCR3-positive naive CD8 T cells. All TRB cDNA libraries came from 5' RACE performed with UMI labels. No DNA is given; TCRdb re-called the 5' RACE reads and lists each CDR3 protein once. This sample contains about 92,000 distinct CDR3 sequences. This CDR3 comprises 14 residues. Germline V gene lookup returns CDR1 MNHEY and CDR2 SMNVEV (reference sequence). Material for sequencing was naive CXCR3- CD8+ T cells from blood. Noted subset: CD45RO-CCR7+CD27+CD95- naive CD8+ T cells lacking CXCR3 (TNR3-). The receptor was derived from a human donor in good health. Some clones in this sample may be carry-over from other donors' samples. This chain connects TRBV27 to TRBJ2-3; TCRdb lists TRBD1, though no DNA is available to test this call. CDR3 residues: CASSLYPGTDTQYF.